These T cell receptor beta chains were read from a single sample in a study of shared clonotypes between healthy human individuals. Using immunoSEQ multiplex PCR, the repertoire was profiled, and TCRdb retains in-frame clones only, with some absent. This sample yields under 1,100,000 clones, of which more than 75% are seen a single time; around 0.61% belongs to the top ten. The specimen sequenced was memory CD4+ T cells from PBMCs. These receptors were obtained from a man between 18 and 35 years old in good health. Some clones in this sample may be carry-over from other donors' samples. The CDR3 runs from the conserved cysteine through the conserved F or W. A D gene is named only where the DNA matches it firmly. Part of the rows lack a size; the others show once, few, many or a class for expanded clones.

cdr3_length	clone_size	v_call	j_call	d_call	cdr3_nt	cdr3_aa
14	NA	TRBV28	TRBJ1-2	NA	TGTGCCAGCAGTTTGCCTGGGGCAGCCTATGGCTACACCTTC	CASSLPGAAYGYTF
15	NA	TRBV28	TRBJ2-7	NA	TGTGCCAGCAGCTCGACCGACATCTTGGAAGACGAGCAGTACTTC	CASSSTDILEDEQYF
13	NA	TRBV25-1	TRBJ2-1	NA	TGTGCCAGCAGTAAAGGGGGGCCTTATGAGCAGTTCTTC	CASSKGGPYEQFF
15	NA	TRBV4-2	TRBJ2-2	NA	TGTGCCAGCAGCCAAGGTCTTGGGACCATCGGGGAGCTGTTTTTT	CASSQGLGTIGELFF
13	NA	TRBV28	TRBJ1-2	NA	TGTGCCAGCAGTTTCCGGGAGGGGGATGGCTACACCTTC	CASSFREGDGYTF
21	NA	TRBV4-3	TRBJ2-1	TRBD1	TGCGCCAGCAGCCAAGACAGGACAGGGGGCGAACTGCGGGCCTCCTACAATGAGCAGTTCTTC	CASSQDRTGGELRASYNEQFF
17	NA	TRBV7-9	TRBJ2-2	TRBD1	TGTGCCAGCAGCTTAGATGGTGACAGGGGTGCGTCCGGGGAGCTGTTTTTT	CASSLDGDRGASGELFF
14	NA	TRBV7-8	TRBJ2-4	NA	TGTGCCAGCGCTCTGACGGGAATTCAAAACATTCAGTACTTC	CASALTGIQNIQYF
16	once	TRBV7-2	TRBJ2-7	TRBD2	TGTGCCAGCAGCTTAGGGGGACTAGCGGGCCGCTACGAGCAGTACTTC	CASSLGGLAGRYEQYF
16	NA	TRBV19	TRBJ1-5	NA	TGTGCCAGTAGTATAGATCCTAGGTGGGTACGCCAGCCCCAGCATTTT	CASSIDPRWVRQPQHF
11	NA	TRBV25-1	TRBJ2-7	NA	TGTGCCAGCAGTGAGTCGTGGGAGCAGTACTTC	CASSESWEQYF
14	NA	TRBV5-1	TRBJ2-7	NA	TGCGCCAGCAGCTTGGCTGGGGACTCCTACGAGCAGTACTTC	CASSLAGDSYEQYF
11	NA	TRBV30	TRBJ1-1	NA	TGTGCCTGGTCTTTCGGCAGGGAGGCTTTCTTT	CAWSFGREAFF
13	NA	TRBV5-1	TRBJ2-5	NA	TGCGCCAGCAGCACCGCCGCTCAAGAGACCCAGTACTTC	CASSTAAQETQYF
15	NA	TRBV28	TRBJ1-1	TRBD1	TGTGCCAGCAGTGGAGGGGACAGACTGAACACTGAAGCTTTCTTT	CASSGGDRLNTEAFF
15	many	TRBV6-1	TRBJ2-1	TRBD2	TGTGCCAGCACGCCGAGCGGGAGCTCCTACAATGAGCAGTTCTTC	CASTPSGSSYNEQFF
16	NA	TRBV5-4	TRBJ2-2	TRBD1	TGTGCCAGCAGCTTGGGTAGCGACAGGGCAACCGGGGAGCTGTTTTTT	CASSLGSDRATGELFF
17	NA	TRBV30	TRBJ1-5	NA	TGTGCCTGGAGTGACGGCGGGGGACCTTATAGCAATCAGCCCCAGCATTTT	CAWSDGGGPYSNQPQHF
18	NA	TRBV2	TRBJ2-5	TRBD2	TGTGCCAGCAGTGGCGAGGGGGCTAGCGGGAGGGCCGGTGAGACCCAGTACTTC	CASSGEGASGRAGETQYF
16	once	TRBV7-3	TRBJ2-3	NA	TGTGCCAGCAGCTTAACGGGCAACGACCCGGGGGATACGCAGTATTTT	CASSLTGNDPGDTQYF
15	NA	TRBV5-6	TRBJ2-2	NA	TGTGCCAGCAGCCGCCGGGCCCCTGGCACCGGGGAGCTGTTTTTT	CASSRRAPGTGELFF
15	NA	TRBV5-1	TRBJ2-7	TRBD2	TGCGCCAGCAGCTTGGCGGGGGGAACCTACTACGAGCAGTACTTC	CASSLAGGTYYEQYF